Listed below are T cell receptor beta chains from one sample, sequenced in a study of a mutant IDH1 vaccine in newly diagnosed glioma. No antigens are known for them. TCRdb keeps only in-frame clones here, not all; method: immunoSEQ multiplex PCR. The sample gives tens of thousands of clones, 65% to 85% of which show up once; around 7.2% is in the top ten. The source material was PBMCs, sampled from a glioma patient whose treatment included an IDH1 peptide vaccine. These receptors all stem from a man in his forties with glioma. Some clones in this sample may be carry-over from other donors' samples. Both conserved end residues are part of each CDR3. The D gene is left open where the match is weak. The size entry is marked missing in some rows and otherwise reads once, few, many or a size class.

TGTGCCAGCAGCTCCCGGGGCCCCGGCGGCGCCGCTTTCTTT CASSSRGPGGAAFF TRBJ1-1 - - TRBV7-9
TGTGCCAGCAGCTTCGGGAGCGATACGCAGTATTTT CASSFGSDTQYF TRBJ2-3 - - TRBV7-9
TGTGCCTGGGGGCCAGGTAGGGACGAGCAGTACTTC CAWGPGRDEQYF TRBJ2-7 - - TRBV30
TGTGCCAGCAGCCGGGCGGGGGGGGCTCCTTTGGGGGCCAACGTCCTGACTTTC CASSRAGGAPLGANVLTF TRBJ2-6 TRBD2 - TRBV14
TGCGCCAGCAGCTTGTTAGGGATTCGAGGCGACGAGCAGTACTTC CASSLLGIRGDEQYF TRBJ2-7 - - TRBV5-1
TGTGCCAGCAGCGGACTGACAGGGGGCTATAGCTCCTACGAGCAGTACTTC CASSGLTGGYSSYEQYF TRBJ2-7 TRBD1 once TRBV11-2
TGTGCCAGCAGCCGTCGACTAGGCCAAGAGACCCAGTACTTC CASSRRLGQETQYF TRBJ2-5 - - TRBV7-2
TGTGCCAGCAGTCGCTTCTCCCATAGCAATCAGCCCCAGCATTTT CASSRFSHSNQPQHF TRBJ1-5 - - TRBV2
TGCAGCGCTCTTCAGGGGCCTAACGAGCAGTACTTC CSALQGPNEQYF TRBJ2-7 - - TRBV29-1
TGTGCCAGCAGCCCGGGGGGGGGCGGCAATCAGCCCCAGCATTTT CASSPGGGGNQPQHF TRBJ1-5 - - TRBV7-8
TGTGCACTTAGGACACCCATGAACACTGAAGCTTTCTTT CALRTPMNTEAFF TRBJ1-1 - few TRBV6-1
TGTGCCAGCAGCTTGGAGGTCCAGAACACTGAAGCTTTCTTT CASSLEVQNTEAFF TRBJ1-1 - - TRBV5-8
TGTGCCATCAGTGGCCGCCCGAGTGACGAGCAGTACTTC CAISGRPSDEQYF TRBJ2-7 - once TRBV10-3
TGCGCCAGCAGTGATGGTATTGGGACAGCACGATACGAGCAGTACTTC CASSDGIGTARYEQYF TRBJ2-7 TRBD1 once TRBV10-2
TGTGCCAGCAGCTCGGGACCTCAGCAGTACTTC CASSSGPQQYF TRBJ2-7 - - TRBV11-2